The clone carrying this TCR beta chain was found many times. The antigen remains undetermined. The V segment lost 7 bases and the J segment 0 bases; nucleotides outside the gene matches: 8. Per germline, CDR1 MNHEY and CDR2 SVGEGT. This CDR3 spans 15 amino acids. The data were obtained in a study of T cells in Graves' hyperthyroidism and ophthalmopathy. Findings and caveats of the study: Blood also showed most of the thyroid clonotypes that were expanded above 0.001. Separation of ophthalmopathy from stable hyperthyroidism was achieved by a 13 V-J model.

Researchers amplified the TCR beta CDR3 regions from RNA transcripts. TCR CDR3 underwent first-round RT-PCR with the HTBI primer set. TCRdb itself ran the multiplex PCR reads through MiXCR, one entry per CDR3 protein. The table has around 350,000 distinct CDR3 sequences, under 15% seen once. This TCR was sampled from a woman younger than 35 with Graves' hyperthyroidism. The sequencing sample was made of blood. The chain uses TRBV6-2 or TRBV6-3 and TRBJ2-7, with 8 bases lining up with TRBD2. As DNA, the CDR3 is TGTGCCAGCATTAAACTAGCGGAGTCCTCCTACGAGCAGTACTTC. Translated: CASIKLAESSYEQYF.